The 25 T cell receptor beta chains below all came from one sample that was sequenced in a study of blood T cell repertoires in COVID-19 (dated by TCRdb to between 2020 and 2021). The library was obtained by the immunoSEQ multiplex PCR assay. Entries here come from immuneACCESS through TCRdb and include only in-frame sequences with V and J called. Some clones fail to appear in such tables; in the studies checked, an unresolved V gene covers under half of the shortfall, and the cause of the remainder is unknown. The sample table holds roughly 200,000 clones, of which more than 80% were seen once. Roughly 6% of the sample goes to the ten largest clones. What was sequenced was PBMCs or T cells enriched from blood (not recorded which). These receptors were obtained from a man aged 40-55 years who had recovered from COVID-19.

V gene TRBV9 combines with J gene TRBJ1-5; 8 bases fit TRBD1. Unmatched junction bases numbered 2, after V lost 4 bases and J lost 5 bases. The CDR3 has 13 residues. CDR1 is SGDLS and CDR2 is YYNGEE in the germline V gene. The CDR3 spells CASSPGQDQPQHF. The CDR3 DNA is TGTGCCAGCAGCCCGGGACAGGATCAGCCCCAGCATTTT.

This rearrangement joins TRBV2 to TRBJ1-1; the D gene is possibly TRBD1 (6 bases). Trimming shortened V by 6 bases and J by 4 bases, and 15 bases separated the two germline ends. CDR1 and CDR2 from the germline V gene are SNHLY and FYNNEI. This CDR3 region has 14 residues. CDR3 DNA: TGTGCCAGCAGCACAGGGAGTTGGAGCACTGAAGCTTTCTTT. Amino acid sequence: CASSTGSWSTEAFF.

V usage is TRBV7-9 and J usage is TRBJ1-6; no definite D call. The CDR3 sequence is 16 residues long. Germline V gene sequence: CDR1 SEHNR, CDR2 FQNEAQ (reference sequence). The V end lost 4 bases, the J end lost 0 bases, and 10 bases lay between the germline ends. CDR3 sequence: CASSSLPSSYNSPLHF. The CDR3 bases are TGTGCCAGCAGCTCCCTTCCGAGCTCCTATAATTCACCCCTCCACTTT.

The V and J genes are TRBV10-1 and TRBJ2-5; D unresolved. CDR1 and CDR2 from the germline V gene are WNHNN and SYGVQD (reference sequence). The V and J ends lost 2 bases and 4 bases respectively, with 11 bases between them. The CDR3 consists of 14 residues. CDR3 coding DNA: TGCGCCAGCAGTGAGAGCCGCCAAAGAGAGACCCAGTACTTC. Translation gives CASSESRQRETQYF.

The rearrangement links TRBV5-1 to TRBJ2-3; a weak D match, TRBD2 (6 bases). The germline V gene has CDR1 SGHRS and CDR2 YFSETQ. CDR3 length: 14 residues. The ends were cut back, 7 bases at V and 5 bases at J, with 17 bases in the middle. In nucleotides, the CDR3 is TGCGCCAGCTCTATCCTCCCGGGGGAAGATACGCAGTATTTT. This sequence encodes CASSILPGEDTQYF.

V usage is TRBV5-1 and J usage is TRBJ1-5, with 8 bases aligning to TRBD1. V was clipped by 2 bases and J by 6 bases; unmatched bases: 4. CDR3 length: 14 amino acids. CDR1 and CDR2 (germline): SGHRS, YFSETQ. The CDR3 DNA reads as TGCGCCAGCAGCTTCGGAGACAGGGGTCAGCCCCAGCATTTT. Residues: CASSFGDRGQPQHF.

This rearrangement joins TRBV27 to TRBJ2-7; possible D gene TRBD2, 5 bases. The CDR3 loop spans 13 amino acids. V shed 3 bases and J shed 2 bases, with 8 bases lying between them. Germline V lookup: CDR1 MNHEY, CDR2 SMNVEV (reference sequence). CDR3 region: CASSFGMTYEQYF. The CDR3 bases are TGTGCCAGCAGTTTCGGGATGACCTACGAGCAGTACTTC.

This clone is a singleton in its sample. V usage is TRBV5-1 and J usage is TRBJ1-2, with 9 bases identical to TRBD1. The V gene's germline CDR1 is SGHRS and CDR2 YFSETQ. J was trimmed by 7 bases and V by 2 bases; bases with no gene match: 6. CDR3 size: 14 residues. The DNA for the CDR3 is TGCGCCAGCAGCTTTGCACAGGGGGCGGGTGGCTACACCTTC. Translated: CASSFAQGAGGYTF.

The chain has TRBV20-1 and TRBJ2-5; 9 nucleotides agree with TRBD2. The CDR3 runs 14 residues. Germline values: CDR1 DFQATT, CDR2 SNEGSKA (reference sequence). V lost 3 bases to trimming and J lost 5 bases; unmatched junction nucleotides: 7. CDR3 DNA sequence: TGCAGTGCTAGTCCGTCTAGCGGGACGGAGACCCAGTACTTC. The encoded protein is CSASPSSGTETQYF.

The chain carries TRBV5-5 and TRBJ2-2; 8 nucleotides line up with TRBD1. This CDR3 region has 15 residues. The trim removed 4 bases at V and 1 base at J, leaving 3 bases unmatched. CDR1 is SGHKS, CDR2 YYEKEE, per germline (reference sequence). The CDR3 region has the DNA TGTGCCAGCAGCCACGGACAGGGGAACACCGGGGAGCTGTTTTTT. Protein product: CASSHGQGNTGELFF.

The chain joins TRBV7-2 to TRBJ2-7; D perhaps matches TRBD2 (5 bases). This CDR3 contains 15 residues. Trimming removed 5 bases at V and 3 bases at J, with 17 bases between. The V gene's germline CDR1 is SGHTA and CDR2 FQGNSA. The CDR3 loop reads CASSGSSLSLYEQYF. CDR3 nucleotide sequence: TGTGCCAGCAGCGGGTCTAGCCTCTCGCTCTACGAGCAGTACTTC.

This rearrangement joins TRBV9 to TRBJ1-5, with TRBD1 matching over 7 bases. The ends lost 0 bases at V and 5 bases at J; junction bases unmatched: 5. The CDR3 has 15 residues. Germline V gives CDR1 SGDLS, CDR2 YYNGEE. The CDR3 bases are TGTGCCAGCAGCGTAGAAGGGGGCTGGGATCAGCCCCAGCATTTT. The encoded protein is CASSVEGGWDQPQHF.

This chain uses TRBV5-4 with TRBJ2-3; 7 bases are a match to TRBD1. With V trimmed by 2 bases and J by 3 bases, 6 bases remained unmatched. The CDR3 runs 15 residues. The germline gives CDR1 SGHNT, CDR2 YYREEE (reference sequence). This CDR3 reads CASSFYAGGTDTQYF. The CDR3 nucleotides are TGTGCCAGCAGCTTTTACGCAGGGGGAACAGATACGCAGTATTTT.

The J gene is TRBJ2-7, the V gene TRBV11-3, with 11 bases that match TRBD1. J was trimmed by 6 bases and V by 3 bases; bases with no gene match: 1. The CDR3 spans 13 residues. Germline CDR1 reads SGHNT; CDR2 reads YENEEA. The CDR3, as DNA: TGTGCCAGCAGCTTGGGACAGGGGGGCGAGCAGTACTTC. It translates to CASSLGQGGEQYF.

This chain joins TRBV2 and TRBJ1-6, with TRBD1 as a possible D gene (5 bases). Germline CDR1 and CDR2: SNHLY and FYNNEI. Trimming cost V 6 bases and J 0 bases, with 18 bases left between them. This CDR3 is 18 amino acids long. In nucleotides, the CDR3 is TGTGCCAGCAGCTCACGGAGGGTGGGGGACTCCTATAATTCACCCCTCCACTTT. Translation gives CASSSRRVGDSYNSPLHF.

This chain uses TRBV29-1 with TRBJ1-2; 7 positions match TRBD1. CDR1 SQVTM and CDR2 ANQGSEA come from the germline V gene. This CDR3 contains 12 residues. Unmatched junction bases numbered 0, after V lost 3 bases and J lost 2 bases. The CDR3 coding sequence is TGCAGCGTTGAGGACAGGAACTATGGCTACACCTTC. Amino acids: CSVEDRNYGYTF. Full variable domain (missing parts from reference TRBV29-1 and TRBJ1-2): SAVISQKPSRDICQRGTSLTIQCQVDSQVTMMFWYRQQPGQSLTLIATANQGSEATYESGFVIDKFPISRPNLTFSTLTVSNMSPEDSSIYLCSVEDRNYGYTFGSGTRLTVV.

This rearrangement joins TRBV6-5 to TRBJ1-2, with 8 bases aligning to TRBD1. The junction had 6 bases not matched to a gene; V was cut back by 1 base and J by 5 bases. This CDR3 has 15 amino acids. Germline lookup yields CDR1 MNHEY and CDR2 SVGAGI. CDR3 in DNA: TGTGCCAGCAGTTACTTGGCAGGGGGCGAATATGGCTACACCTTC. This codes for CASSYLAGGEYGYTF.

This chain joins TRBV5-4 and TRBJ2-7; 8 bases line up with TRBD1. Germline trimming cut 2 bases from V and 4 bases from J; bases unmatched to any gene: 14. This CDR3 is built from 17 residues. Germline loops: CDR1 SGHNT, CDR2 YYREEE (reference sequence). CDR3 protein: CASSFWRGDRLGYEQYF. CDR3 in DNA: TGTGCCAGCAGCTTTTGGCGCGGGGACAGGCTGGGGTACGAGCAGTACTTC.

CDR3 protein: CASMGQLNTGELFF. Written as DNA, the CDR3 is TGTGCCAGCATGGGACAGCTGAACACCGGGGAGCTGTTTTTT. J is TRBJ2-2 and V is TRBV6-5; 7 bases agree with TRBD1. The CDR3 runs 14 residues. Germline V gives CDR1 MNHEY, CDR2 SVGAGI. The V gene end was trimmed by 7 bases and the J gene end by 1 base; junction bases not matched to a gene: 3.

The CDR3 DNA is TGTGCCAGCAGTTCAACAGGGAATCAGCCCCAGCATTTT. This sequence encodes CASSSTGNQPQHF. This chain uses TRBV6-5 with TRBJ1-5, with D maybe TRBD1 (6 bases). The germline V gene encodes CDR1 MNHEY and CDR2 SVGAGI. The CDR3 has 13 residues. Trimming left V 4 bases short and J 4 bases short, with 8 bases between.

The chain uses TRBV6-6 and TRBJ2-3, with no clear D. V lost 6 bases and J 8 bases, leaving 15 bases between the germline ends. Germline-derived CDR1 and CDR2 are MNHNY and SVGAGI (reference sequence). The CDR3 runs 13 residues. For the CDR3, the DNA is TGTGCCAGCAGCCCGGAGACTGCTTCTACGCAGTATTTT. Translation gives CASSPETASTQYF.

The CDR3 here is CASIETSGSGGELFF. CDR3 coding DNA: TGTGCCAGTATCGAGACTAGCGGGAGTGGCGGGGAGCTGTTTTTT. V usage is TRBV19 and J usage is TRBJ2-2, with 12 nucleotides matching TRBD2. J was trimmed by 7 bases and V by 7 bases; bases with no gene match: 7. The CDR3 runs 15 residues. Germline-derived CDR1 and CDR2 are LNHDA and SQIVND (reference sequence).

This chain links TRBV13 with TRBJ1-4, with D possibly matching TRBD1 (5 bases). CDR3 length: 14 residues. Germline V lookup: CDR1 PRHDT, CDR2 FYEKMQ (reference sequence). The V end was cut by 5 bases, the J end by 1 base, with 8 bases between. In nucleotides, the CDR3 is TGTGCCAGCAGCCTCAGGGTAACTAATGAAAAACTGTTTTTT. Translated, it gives CASSLRVTNEKLFF.

V is TRBV5-1 and J is TRBJ1-1; 7 bases match TRBD1. Looked up from germline, CDR1 is SGHRS and CDR2 is YFSETQ. The ends lost 4 bases at V and 2 bases at J; junction bases unmatched: 5. This CDR3 comprises 14 residues. The DNA for the CDR3 is TGCGCCAGCAGCAAGCAGGGGGATAACACTGAAGCTTTCTTT. It encodes CASSKQGDNTEAFF.

The chain has TRBV15 and TRBJ2-1, with 7 nucleotides matching TRBD2. CDR3 length: 14 amino acids. V lost 11 bases and J lost 1; bases outside the gene matches: 8. Germline V gives CDR1 LNHNV, CDR2 YYDKDF (reference sequence). CDR3 DNA: TGTGCCGCGACAGCGGGGCCATCCTACAATGAGCAGTTCTTC. Translated, it gives CAATAGPSYNEQFF.